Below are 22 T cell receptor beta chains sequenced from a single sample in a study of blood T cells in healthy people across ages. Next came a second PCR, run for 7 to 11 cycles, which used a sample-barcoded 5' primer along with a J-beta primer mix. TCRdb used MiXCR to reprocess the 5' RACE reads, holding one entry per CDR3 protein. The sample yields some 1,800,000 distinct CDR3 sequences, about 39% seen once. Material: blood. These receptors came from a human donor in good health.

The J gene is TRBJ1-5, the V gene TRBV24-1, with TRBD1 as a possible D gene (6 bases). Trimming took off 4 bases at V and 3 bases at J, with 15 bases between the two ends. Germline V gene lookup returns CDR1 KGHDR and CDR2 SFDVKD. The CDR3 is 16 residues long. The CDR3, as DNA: TGTGCCACCAGTGACTCCGGACAGAATTACAATCAGCCCCAGCATTTT. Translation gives CATSDSGQNYNQPQHF.

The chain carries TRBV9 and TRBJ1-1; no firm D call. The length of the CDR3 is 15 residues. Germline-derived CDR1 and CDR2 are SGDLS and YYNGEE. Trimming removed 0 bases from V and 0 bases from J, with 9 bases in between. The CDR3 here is CASSVVHLLNTEAFF. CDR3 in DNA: TGTGCCAGCAGCGTAGTTCACCTCTTGAACACTGAAGCTTTCTTT.

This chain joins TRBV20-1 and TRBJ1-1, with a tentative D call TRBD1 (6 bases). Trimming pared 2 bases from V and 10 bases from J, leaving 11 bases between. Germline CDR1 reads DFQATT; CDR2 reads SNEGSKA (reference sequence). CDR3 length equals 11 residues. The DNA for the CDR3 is TGCAGTGCTAGACCCACAGGGTTAGCTTTCTTT. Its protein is CSARPTGLAFF.

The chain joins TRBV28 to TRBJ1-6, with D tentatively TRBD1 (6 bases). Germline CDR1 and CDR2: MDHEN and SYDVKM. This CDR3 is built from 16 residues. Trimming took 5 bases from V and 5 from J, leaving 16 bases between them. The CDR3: CASSLLGRGNNSPLHF. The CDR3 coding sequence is TGTGCCAGCAGTCTTTTAGGCAGGGGAAATAATTCACCCCTCCACTTT.

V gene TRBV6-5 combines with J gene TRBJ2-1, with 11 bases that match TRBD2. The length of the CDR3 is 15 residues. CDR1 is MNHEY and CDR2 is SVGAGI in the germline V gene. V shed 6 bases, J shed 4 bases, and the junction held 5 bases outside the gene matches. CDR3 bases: TGTGCCAGCAGGACGGGACTAGCGGTTTACAATGAGCAGTTCTTC. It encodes CASRTGLAVYNEQFF.

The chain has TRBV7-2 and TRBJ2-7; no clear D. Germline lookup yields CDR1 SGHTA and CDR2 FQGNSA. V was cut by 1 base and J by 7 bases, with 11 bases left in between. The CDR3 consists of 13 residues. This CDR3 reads CASSLDSPNEQYF. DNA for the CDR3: TGTGCCAGCAGCTTAGACAGTCCCAATGAGCAGTACTTC.

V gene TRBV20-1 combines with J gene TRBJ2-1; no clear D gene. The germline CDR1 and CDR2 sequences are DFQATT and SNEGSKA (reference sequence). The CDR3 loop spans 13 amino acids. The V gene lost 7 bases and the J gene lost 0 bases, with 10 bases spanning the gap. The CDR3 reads CSVDGASYNEQFF. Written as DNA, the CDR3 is TGCAGTGTAGACGGAGCCTCCTACAATGAGCAGTTCTTC.

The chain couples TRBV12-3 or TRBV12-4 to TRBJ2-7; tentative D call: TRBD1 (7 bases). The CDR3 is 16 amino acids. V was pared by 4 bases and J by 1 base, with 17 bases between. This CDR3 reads CASSYSRGAASYEQYF. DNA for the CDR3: TGTGCCAGCAGTTATAGCAGGGGGGCTGCATCCTACGAGCAGTACTTC.

In nucleotides, the CDR3 is TGCGCCAGCAGCCACGGGACACGGGCCGGCTACGAGCAGTACTTC. It translates to CASSHGTRAGYEQYF. V is TRBV4-1 and J is TRBJ2-7; a weak D match, TRBD1 (6 bases). The CDR3 is 15 residues long. Per germline, CDR1 MGHRA and CDR2 YSYEKL. V was cut by 3 bases and J by 3 bases, with 15 bases left in between.

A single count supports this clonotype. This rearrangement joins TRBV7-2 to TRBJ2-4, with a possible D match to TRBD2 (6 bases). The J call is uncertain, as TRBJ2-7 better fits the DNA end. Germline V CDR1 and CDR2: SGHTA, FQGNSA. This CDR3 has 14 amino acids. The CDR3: CASSLNPSAYEQYF. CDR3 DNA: TGTGCCAGCAGCCTGAATCCTAGCGCCTACGAGCAGTACTTC.

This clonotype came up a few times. This CDR3 is CASSSFSGGEYNEQFF. CDR3 sequence (DNA): TGTGCCAGCAGCTCCTTTAGCGGGGGAGAATACAATGAGCAGTTCTTC. The V and J genes are TRBV11-2 and TRBJ2-1, with 9 positions matching TRBD2. CDR3 size: 16 residues. J lost 4 bases, V lost 4 bases, and 8 bases had no gene match. Germline CDR1 reads SGHAT; CDR2 reads FQNNGV.

CDR3 amino acids: CASSVGLSNYEQYF. In nucleotides, the CDR3 is TGTGCCAGCAGCGTTGGACTATCGAACTACGAGCAGTACTTC. The genes are TRBV9 and TRBJ2-7; D is perhaps TRBD2 (6 bases). The V and J ends lost 2 bases and 3 bases respectively, with 12 bases between them. This CDR3 has 14 amino acids. Germline CDR1 is SGDLS and CDR2 is YYNGEE.

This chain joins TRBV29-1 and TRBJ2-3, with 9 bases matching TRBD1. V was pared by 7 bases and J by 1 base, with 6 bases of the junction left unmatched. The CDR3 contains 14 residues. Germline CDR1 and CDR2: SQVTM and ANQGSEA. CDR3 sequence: CSAGTGLGTDTQYF. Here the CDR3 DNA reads TGCAGCGCGGGGACAGGGTTGGGCACAGATACGCAGTATTTT.

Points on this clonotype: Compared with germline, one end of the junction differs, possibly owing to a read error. This CDR3 is CAGSPNPGTRYGYTF. DNA of the CDR3: TGTGCCGGCAGCCCTAATCCCGGGACGCGCTATGGCTACACCTTC. The V call is TRBV7-2, the J call TRBJ1-2; TRBD1 might be the D (5 bases). The CDR3 covers 15 residues. From germline, CDR1 is SGHTA and CDR2 FQGNSA.

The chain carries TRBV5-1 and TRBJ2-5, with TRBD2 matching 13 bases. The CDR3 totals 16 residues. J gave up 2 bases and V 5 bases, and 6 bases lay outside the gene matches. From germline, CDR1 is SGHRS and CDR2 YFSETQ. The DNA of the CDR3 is TGCGCCAGCAGTATGACGACTAGCGGGGGGCAAGAGACCCAGTACTTC. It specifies CASSMTTSGGQETQYF.

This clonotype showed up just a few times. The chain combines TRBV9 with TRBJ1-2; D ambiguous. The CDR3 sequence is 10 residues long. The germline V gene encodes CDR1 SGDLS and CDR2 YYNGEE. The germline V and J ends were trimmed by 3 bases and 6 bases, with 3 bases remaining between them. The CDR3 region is CASSGDGYTF. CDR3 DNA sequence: TGTGCCAGCAGCGGCGATGGCTACACCTTC.

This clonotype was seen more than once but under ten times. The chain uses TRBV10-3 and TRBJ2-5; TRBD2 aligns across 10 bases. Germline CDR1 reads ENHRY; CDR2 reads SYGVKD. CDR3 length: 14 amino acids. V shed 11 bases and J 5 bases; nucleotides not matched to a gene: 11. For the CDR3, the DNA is TGTGCCTCCCGGGCGCTAGCGGGGGAGGAGACCCAGTACTTC. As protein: CASRALAGEETQYF.

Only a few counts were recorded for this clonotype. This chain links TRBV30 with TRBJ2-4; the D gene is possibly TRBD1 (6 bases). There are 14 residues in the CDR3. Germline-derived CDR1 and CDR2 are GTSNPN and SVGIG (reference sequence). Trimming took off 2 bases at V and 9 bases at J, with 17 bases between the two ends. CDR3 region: CAWSPTMGALIQYF. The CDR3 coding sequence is TGTGCCTGGAGTCCTACGATGGGGGCGCTCATTCAGTACTTC.

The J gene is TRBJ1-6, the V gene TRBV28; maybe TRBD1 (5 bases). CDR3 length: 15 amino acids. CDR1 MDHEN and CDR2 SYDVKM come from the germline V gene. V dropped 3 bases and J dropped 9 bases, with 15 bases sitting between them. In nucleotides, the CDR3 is TGTGCCAGCAGTTTGAAAGGGGCAAGGCGTTCACCCCTCCACTTT. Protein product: CASSLKGARRSPLHF.

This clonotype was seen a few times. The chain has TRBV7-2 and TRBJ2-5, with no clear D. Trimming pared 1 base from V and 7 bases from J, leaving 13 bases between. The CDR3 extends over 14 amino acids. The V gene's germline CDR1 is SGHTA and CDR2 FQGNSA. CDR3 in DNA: TGTGCCAGCAGCTTAGAGGTCCTGGTGGCGACCCAGTACTTC. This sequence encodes CASSLEVLVATQYF.

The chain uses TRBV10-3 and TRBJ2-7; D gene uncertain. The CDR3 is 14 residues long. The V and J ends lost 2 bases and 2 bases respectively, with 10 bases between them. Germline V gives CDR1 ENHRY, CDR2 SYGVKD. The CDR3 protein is CAISEAALTYEQYF. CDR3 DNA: TGTGCCATCAGTGAGGCGGCACTTACCTACGAGCAGTACTTC.

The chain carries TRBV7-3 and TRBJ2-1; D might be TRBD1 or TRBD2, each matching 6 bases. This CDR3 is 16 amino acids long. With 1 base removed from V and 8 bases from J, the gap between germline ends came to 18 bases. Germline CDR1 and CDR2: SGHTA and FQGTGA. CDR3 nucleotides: TGTGCCAGCAGCTTAATGACGGGGGCGGATCAGGATGAGCAGTTCTTC. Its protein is CASSLMTGADQDEQFF.